A selection of T cell receptor beta chains follows, all from one sample in a study of blood T cell repertoires in COVID-19. The repertoire was sequenced with immunoSEQ multiplex PCR; TCRdb's copy has only in-frame clones and lacks some. The table has some 170,000 clones, less than 90% seen once. Sequenced: PBMCs or T cells enriched from blood (not recorded which). Receptors originate from a human donor with acute COVID-19. The donor label of this sample is uncertain. Both conserved end residues are part of each CDR3. Each record gives: CDR3 DNA, CDR3 protein, CDR3 length, V gene, J gene, D gene, clone size. D genes are given only for firm matches. Rows give clone size only sometimes, using once, few, many, or a class for an expanded clone.

CDR3 DNA: TGCAGCGTTAAAACCGGACAGACCTCGAACACTGAAGCTTTCTTT
CDR3 protein: CSVKTGQTSNTEAFF
CDR3 length: 15
V gene: TRBV29-1
J gene: TRBJ1-1
D gene: -
clone size: -

CDR3 DNA: TGTGCCAGCAGCTTGGCGGGATCGAACACCGGGGAGCTGTTTTTT
CDR3 protein: CASSLAGSNTGELFF
CDR3 length: 15
V gene: TRBV5-5
J gene: TRBJ2-2
D gene: -
clone size: -

CDR3 DNA: TGCGCCAGCGGGCATCGGGACAGTTACACAGATACGCAGTATTTT
CDR3 protein: CASGHRDSYTDTQYF
CDR3 length: 15
V gene: TRBV5-1
J gene: TRBJ2-3
D gene: TRBD1
clone size: -

CDR3 DNA: TGTGCCATCAGTGAGTCGAATCAGGGGGCGCCTGGCAATCAGCCCCAGCATTTT
CDR3 protein: CAISESNQGAPGNQPQHF
CDR3 length: 18
V gene: TRBV10-3
J gene: TRBJ1-5
D gene: TRBD1
clone size: -

CDR3 DNA: TGTGCCAGCAGCGTACGCCGGGACAGGGATGGCTACACCTTC
CDR3 protein: CASSVRRDRDGYTF
CDR3 length: 14
V gene: TRBV7-8
J gene: TRBJ1-2
D gene: TRBD1
clone size: -

CDR3 DNA: TGTGCCAGCAGCTTAGTGGGACAGGGGAGCGGGGCCAACGTCCTGACTTTC
CDR3 protein: CASSLVGQGSGANVLTF
CDR3 length: 17
V gene: TRBV7-6
J gene: TRBJ2-6
D gene: TRBD1
clone size: once

CDR3 DNA: TGTGCCAGCTCAATCTTTAGCGGCCACTACAATGAGCAGTTCTTC
CDR3 protein: CASSIFSGHYNEQFF
CDR3 length: 15
V gene: TRBV18
J gene: TRBJ2-1
D gene: -
clone size: -

CDR3 DNA: TGTGCCAGCAGCTTGGGGGGGCCGCCAGAGACCCAGTACTTC
CDR3 protein: CASSLGGPPETQYF
CDR3 length: 14
V gene: TRBV7-9
J gene: TRBJ2-5
D gene: -
clone size: once

CDR3 DNA: TGTGCCAGCAGCCTCGTGGGACTTTACAATGAGCAGTTCTTC
CDR3 protein: CASSLVGLYNEQFF
CDR3 length: 14
V gene: TRBV7-9
J gene: TRBJ2-1
D gene: -
clone size: -

CDR3 DNA: TGTGCCAGCTCAGGGGACAGTAAAACCGTCTATGGCTACACCTTC
CDR3 protein: CASSGDSKTVYGYTF
CDR3 length: 15
V gene: TRBV2
J gene: TRBJ1-2
D gene: TRBD1
clone size: -

CDR3 DNA: TGTGCCAGTAGTATCTGGGGGGGAGGAGCGAGCACCGGGGAGCTGTTTTTT
CDR3 protein: CASSIWGGGASTGELFF
CDR3 length: 17
V gene: TRBV19
J gene: TRBJ2-2
D gene: TRBD2
clone size: -

CDR3 DNA: TGTGCCAGCAGCAAAGAGCGGGGGGGCAGAGAGACCCAGTACTTC
CDR3 protein: CASSKERGGRETQYF
CDR3 length: 15
V gene: TRBV21-1
J gene: TRBJ2-5
D gene: -
clone size: -

CDR3 DNA: TGTGCCAGCAGCTTAAGACCGGGACAGTCCTACGAGCAGTACTTC
CDR3 protein: CASSLRPGQSYEQYF
CDR3 length: 15
V gene: TRBV7-3
J gene: TRBJ2-7
D gene: TRBD1
clone size: once

CDR3 DNA: TGCGCCAGCAGTCAATTAGGGACAGGCCCCGTGGCCGAGCAGTACTTC
CDR3 protein: CASSQLGTGPVAEQYF
CDR3 length: 16
V gene: TRBV23-1
J gene: TRBJ2-7
D gene: TRBD1
clone size: once

CDR3 DNA: TGTGCCAGCAGCTTGGCTTACAGGGTTAACTATGGCTACACCTTC
CDR3 protein: CASSLAYRVNYGYTF
CDR3 length: 15
V gene: TRBV5-4
J gene: TRBJ1-2
D gene: -
clone size: once

CDR3 DNA: TGTGCCAGCAGTGTAGGGCAGGGGCCATACAATGAGCAGTTCTTC
CDR3 protein: CASSVGQGPYNEQFF
CDR3 length: 15
V gene: TRBV25-1
J gene: TRBJ2-1
D gene: -
clone size: -

CDR3 DNA: TGTGCCAGCAGCGTAGAACCAGCGGGGGCCTATGAGCAGTTCTTC
CDR3 protein: CASSVEPAGAYEQFF
CDR3 length: 15
V gene: TRBV9
J gene: TRBJ2-1
D gene: TRBD2
clone size: few

CDR3 DNA: TGCGCCAGCAGCCAAGATAAAGGACAGAAATACTCACCATATGGCTACACCTTC
CDR3 protein: CASSQDKGQKYSPYGYTF
CDR3 length: 18
V gene: TRBV4-3
J gene: TRBJ1-2
D gene: -
clone size: -

CDR3 DNA: TGTGCCAGCTCACCTGGCTTTAAGGCAGGGGATGGGTACGAGCAGTACTTC
CDR3 protein: CASSPGFKAGDGYEQYF
CDR3 length: 17
V gene: TRBV18
J gene: TRBJ2-7
D gene: -
clone size: -

CDR3 DNA: TGTGCCAGCAGTTCGTACCACTCAGCGGGGGGAACAAGCACAGATACGCAGTATTTT
CDR3 protein: CASSSYHSAGGTSTDTQYF
CDR3 length: 19
V gene: TRBV28
J gene: TRBJ2-3
D gene: TRBD2
clone size: -

CDR3 DNA: TGTGCCAGCAGCCCCACGATCGGTGTAGAGGGGGGGGACAATGAGCAGTTCTTC
CDR3 protein: CASSPTIGVEGGDNEQFF
CDR3 length: 18
V gene: TRBV11-2
J gene: TRBJ2-1
D gene: -
clone size: -

CDR3 DNA: TGTGCCAGCAGCTTGGGGGACAGGGGGAGGCATAATTCACCCCTCCACTTT
CDR3 protein: CASSLGDRGRHNSPLHF
CDR3 length: 17
V gene: TRBV5-5
J gene: TRBJ1-6
D gene: TRBD1
clone size: few

CDR3 DNA: TGCGCCAGCAGCCAAGATCCGGTTGTGGGAGGCTATGGCTACACCTTC
CDR3 protein: CASSQDPVVGGYGYTF
CDR3 length: 16
V gene: TRBV4-1
J gene: TRBJ1-2
D gene: -
clone size: -

CDR3 DNA: TGTGCCAGCAGCGCCCCCACAGGGGATGGCTACACCTTC
CDR3 protein: CASSAPTGDGYTF
CDR3 length: 13
V gene: TRBV9
J gene: TRBJ1-2
D gene: TRBD1
clone size: -

CDR3 DNA: TGCGCCAGCAGCTTACTAGCGGGGGATGACGAGCAGTACTTC
CDR3 protein: CASSLLAGDDEQYF
CDR3 length: 14
V gene: TRBV5-1
J gene: TRBJ2-7
D gene: TRBD2
clone size: -

CDR3 DNA: TGTGCCAGCAGCTTAAGCGGGGGGGCCGGGGATACGCAGTATTTT
CDR3 protein: CASSLSGGAGDTQYF
CDR3 length: 15
V gene: TRBV11-2
J gene: TRBJ2-3
D gene: TRBD2
clone size: -

CDR3 DNA: TGTGCCAGCAGCGTAGACTCTCACACCGGGGAGCTGTTTTTT
CDR3 protein: CASSVDSHTGELFF
CDR3 length: 14
V gene: TRBV7-9
J gene: TRBJ2-2
D gene: -
clone size: -